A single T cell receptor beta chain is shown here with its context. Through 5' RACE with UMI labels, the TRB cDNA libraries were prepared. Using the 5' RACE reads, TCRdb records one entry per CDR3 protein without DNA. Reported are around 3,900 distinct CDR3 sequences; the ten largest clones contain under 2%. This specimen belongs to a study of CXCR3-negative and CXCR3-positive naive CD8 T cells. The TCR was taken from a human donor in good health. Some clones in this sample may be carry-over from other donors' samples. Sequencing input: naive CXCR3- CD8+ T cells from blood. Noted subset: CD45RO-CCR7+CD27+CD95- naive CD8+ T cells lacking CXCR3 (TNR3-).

This chain's CDR3 is CATSGTGAYNEQFF. This sequence joins TRBV19 and TRBJ2-1; no DNA is available, so the TRBD1 call from TCRdb remains unchecked. Germline-derived CDR1 and CDR2 are LNHDA and SQIVND (reference sequence). The CDR3 runs to 14 residues.